The 13 T cell receptor beta chains below come from one sample, sequenced in a study of immune heterogeneity within non-small cell lung tumors (dated by TCRdb to between 2017 and 2018). Genomic DNA extracted from bulk tumor tissue served as TCR template, with around 590 ng gDNA amplified per sample. During surgery, several biopsies were collected from each primary tumor and placed as far from one another as possible within the tumor mass. Patients in the study cohort, which was described as untreated, were newly diagnosed NSCLC cases going through curative surgery. The run used a HiSeq X Ten. The TCR beta CDR3 region was amplified with a multiplex PCR system whose first round ran for 10 cycles using 32 V-gene forward primers and 13 J-gene reverse primers. The public reads were reprocessed in TCRdb via fastp at Q25 and MiXCR, keeping in-frame beta chains. Rows are unified per CDR3 protein, each entry keeping the most common DNA and genes. This sample lists about 23,000 distinct CDR3 sequences; 27% were detected once. The ten biggest clones cover 3.5% to 4.5% of the sample.

Sequencing was carried out using lung tumor tissue. The source is a man between 40 and 49 years old with non-small cell lung cancer.

The rearrangement joins TRBV6-2 or TRBV6-3 to TRBJ1-2; 8 nucleotides line up with TRBD1. With V trimmed by 6 bases and J by 5 bases, 8 bases remained unmatched. The CDR3 extends over 14 amino acids. Germline V gene sequence: CDR1 MNHEY, CDR2 SVGEGT. Here the CDR3 reads CASSEGTGGYGYTF. The DNA of the CDR3 is TGTGCCAGCAGCGAAGGGACAGGAGGGTATGGCTACACCTTC.

This clonotype was detected many times. The CDR3 region is CASSLVVGTSGTYEQYF. CDR3 DNA: TGTGCCAGCAGCTTGGTTGTTGGGACTAGCGGGACCTACGAGCAGTACTTC. V usage is TRBV5-6 and J usage is TRBJ2-7, with 13 bases fitting TRBD2. Germline V lookup: CDR1 SGHDT, CDR2 YYEEEE. After removal of 0 bases from V and 2 bases from J, the junction contained 5 bases not matched to a gene. This CDR3 has 17 amino acids.

In its sample, this clonotype was seen a few times. In DNA, the CDR3 is TGTGCCACCAGTGATTCCGGGAAGGGGGGCAATCAGCCCCAGCATTTT. Translation gives CATSDSGKGGNQPQHF. The genes are TRBV24-1 and TRBJ1-5; D may be TRBD1 (6 bases). V was shortened by 2 bases and J by 2 bases, with 12 bases between the two germline ends. CDR1 KGHDR and CDR2 SFDVKD come from the germline V gene. This CDR3 region has 16 residues.

Concerning this clonotype itself: A much more abundant neighbour one base away suggests this may be a read error. J is TRBJ2-1 and V is TRBV7-8; D gene unclear. Germline CDR1 is SGHVS and CDR2 is FQNEAQ. The CDR3 runs to 11 residues. CDR3 residues: CAGSFRDEQFF. Here the CDR3 DNA reads TGTGCCGGCAGCTTTAGGGATGAGCAGTTCTTC.

The chain links TRBV2 to TRBJ1-5; D gene unclear. This CDR3 comprises 13 residues. Between the trimmed V and J ends, which lost 8 bases and 3 bases, there was a span of 11 bases. Germline assignment: CDR1 SNHLY and CDR2 FYNNEI. In DNA form, the CDR3 reads TGTGCCAGCGTGAGATCTGCCAATCAGCCCCAGCATTTT. It codes for CASVRSANQPQHF. Full variable domain (rest looked up from reference TRBV2 and TRBJ1-5): EPEVTQTPSHQVTQMGQEVILRCVPISNHLYFYWYRQILGQKVEFLVSFYNNEISEKSEIFDDQFSVERPDGSNFTLKIRSTKLEDSAMYFCASVRSANQPQHFGDGTRLSIL.

Concerning this clonotype: A much larger clone lies one base from this, so it may be a read error. The chain joins TRBV19 to TRBJ2-3; TRBD1 matches at 9 bases. Looked up from germline, CDR1 is LNHDA and CDR2 is SQIVND (reference sequence). This CDR3 is 13 amino acids long. The CDR3 protein is CDTVDRGTDTQYF. The CDR3 region has the DNA TGTGACACCGTGGACAGGGGAACAGATACGCAGTATTTT.

This clonotype showed up just a few times. The rearrangement uses TRBV7-8 and TRBJ2-7; TRBD2 agrees at 7 bases. Trimming removed 1 base from V and 6 bases from J; junction bases left unmatched: 12. The CDR3 runs to 16 residues. The V gene's germline CDR1 is SGHVS and CDR2 FQNEAQ. CDR3 sequence (DNA): TGTGCCAGCAGCTTAGGGTCTACGGGAGGAATTGGCGAGCAGTACTTC. Translation: CASSLGSTGGIGEQYF.

Details on this clonotype: A read error may be the cause here, since a much bigger clone is one base away. This chain uses TRBV6-2 or TRBV6-3 with TRBJ2-5; TRBD1 matches at 12 bases. The germline CDR1 and CDR2 sequences are MNHEY and SVGEGT. There are 15 residues in the CDR3. Here the CDR3 DNA reads TGTGCCACCACGGGGGGACAGGGGGCCTTCGAGACCAAGTACTTC. Translation: CATTGGQGAFETKYF.

With respect to this clonotype: Relative to the germline gene, one junction end is altered; a read error may explain this. The rearrangement links TRBV11-2 to TRBJ1-5; no reliable D call. This CDR3 is built from 13 residues. Germline assignment: CDR1 SGHAT and CDR2 FQNNGV. The CDR3 sequence is CASTLEESQPQHF. DNA of the CDR3: TGTGCCAGCACCTTAGAGGAGAGTCAGCCCCAGCATTTT.

This clonotype has just a few counts. Being one base from a much bigger clone, this may be a read error. The CDR3 carries no conserved terminal phenylalanine or tryptophan, so it likely arises from a read error. CDR3 sequence (DNA): TGTGCCAGTCAGGGTATTATGAACACTGAAGCTTTCCTT. Translation gives CASQGIMNTEAFL. The chain employs TRBV6-2 or TRBV6-3 and TRBJ1-1, with D perhaps matching TRBD1 (5 bases). The germline CDR1 and CDR2 sequences are MNHEY and SVGEGT. CDR3 length: 13 residues. Trimming removed 9 bases from V and 0 bases from J, with 11 bases in between.

The V and J genes are TRBV20-1 and TRBJ1-4, with D possibly matching TRBD1 (6 bases). CDR1 and CDR2 (germline): DFQATT, SNEGSKA (reference sequence). The CDR3 runs 13 residues. V lost 4 bases and J 7 bases, leaving 13 bases between the germline ends. CDR3 DNA sequence: TGCAGTGCTATGGAACAGGGAGGTGAAAAACTGTTTTTT. Its protein product is CSAMEQGGEKLFF.

In its sample, this clonotype is medium-sized. V usage is TRBV6-1 and J usage is TRBJ2-7; 8 bases are shared with TRBD2. V lost 5 bases, J lost 3 bases, and 6 bases stayed unmatched. This CDR3 is 14 amino acids long. Germline CDR1 MNHNS, CDR2 SASEGT. Written as DNA, the CDR3 is TGTGCCAGCAGTTATTACAGCGGGAGCTACGAGCAGTACTTC. Translation gives CASSYYSGSYEQYF.

This clonotype is classed as medium-sized. The gene calls are TRBV6-1 and TRBJ2-1; TRBD2 might be the D (5 bases). Trimming pared 6 bases from V and 7 bases from J, leaving 16 bases between. The CDR3 totals 14 residues. Germline values: CDR1 MNHNS, CDR2 SASEGT. CDR3 residues: CASSPGISQNEQFF. Written as DNA, the CDR3 is TGTGCCAGCAGCCCCGGGATTTCTCAAAATGAGCAGTTCTTC.